These 19 T cell receptor beta chains share one sample of origin, sequenced in a study of cytomegalovirus exposure and HLA in healthy donors. PCR used 60 Vbeta primers and 13 Jbeta primers. Sequencing was performed with immunoSEQ multiplex PCR; in TCRdb, only in-frame clones are kept and a portion is missing. Of more than 150,000 clones in the sample, about 88% were seen once. Sequenced material: PBMCs. Receptors were obtained from a girl under three years old in good health and CMV-seronegative.

This sequence joins TRBV9 and TRBJ1-2; D gene uncertain. Germline loops: CDR1 SGDLS, CDR2 YYNGEE. There are 12 residues in the CDR3. Trimming left V 2 bases short and J 4 bases short, with 6 bases between. CDR3 sequence reads: CASSVSGYGYTF. The CDR3 DNA is TGTGCCAGCAGCGTCTCCGGCTATGGCTACACCTTC.

The rearrangement uses TRBV9 and TRBJ1-1; D perhaps matches TRBD1 (5 bases). The CDR3 has 15 amino acids. The V gene lost 3 bases and the J gene lost 0 bases, with 12 bases spanning the gap. Looked up from germline, CDR1 is SGDLS and CDR2 is YYNGEE. The CDR3 nucleotides are TGTGCCAGCAGCGCCCTTGGGGCTTTGAACACTGAAGCTTTCTTT. This gives the protein CASSALGALNTEAFF.

The chain has TRBV7-6 and TRBJ1-5; D remains unclear. This CDR3 is 15 amino acids long. The V and J ends lost 1 base and 4 bases respectively, with 11 bases between them. The germline V gene encodes CDR1 SGHVS and CDR2 FNYEAQ. The CDR3 loop is CASSLVAGFNQPQHF. CDR3 bases: TGTGCCAGCAGCTTAGTGGCAGGCTTTAATCAGCCCCAGCATTTT.

The rearrangement joins TRBV4-2 to TRBJ2-3; 8 nucleotides match TRBD2. Germline-derived CDR1 and CDR2 are LGHNA and YNFKEQ. The V segment lost 0 bases and the J segment 5 bases; nucleotides outside the gene matches: 10. The CDR3 runs to 17 residues. In DNA, the CDR3 is TGTGCCAGCAGCCAAGATGAGCGGGGGACTTTTCGAGATACGCAGTATTTT. Its translation: CASSQDERGTFRDTQYF.

The genes are TRBV6-1 and TRBJ2-5; D might be TRBD2 (5 bases). The closer fit of TRBJ2-7 to the DNA end suggests the J call may be wrong. The germline gives CDR1 MNHNS, CDR2 SASEGT. The CDR3 sequence is 12 residues long. CDR3 protein: CATSPGNYEQYF. The CDR3 DNA reads as TGTGCCACCTCTCCGGGGAACTACGAGCAGTACTTC.

About this clone itself: The junction and the germline gene differ at one end; a read error may be behind it. CDR3 loop: CAGSVAPGQPGNTIYF. The CDR3 nucleotides are TGTGCCGGCAGCGTAGCTCCGGGACAGCCTGGAAACACCATATATTTT. V is TRBV9 and J is TRBJ1-3, with 7 bases that match TRBD1. CDR3 size: 16 residues. CDR1 is SGDLS and CDR2 is YYNGEE in the germline V gene.

V gene TRBV5-4 combines with J gene TRBJ1-4, with D unclear. Trimming pared 4 bases from V and 4 bases from J, leaving 20 bases between. Per the germline V gene, CDR1 is SGHNT and CDR2 is YYREEE (reference sequence). The length of the CDR3 is 17 residues. CDR3 coding DNA: TGTGCCAGCAGCCGGCGGGCGGAGGGCGGGAGTAATGAAAAACTGTTTTTT. It encodes CASSRRAEGGSNEKLFF.

The chain joins TRBV10-3 to TRBJ2-1, with 11 bases lining up with TRBD2. This CDR3 has 13 residues. From germline, CDR1 is ENHRY and CDR2 SYGVKD. J gave up 10 bases and V 11 bases, and 10 bases lay outside the gene matches. The CDR3 DNA reads as TGTGCCGCAACCGGGACTAGCGGATACGAGCAGTTCTTC. Translation gives CAATGTSGYEQFF.

This chain connects TRBV15 to TRBJ2-5, with D possibly being TRBD1 (7 bases). The V end lost 5 bases, the J end lost 2 bases, and 15 bases lay between the germline ends. This CDR3 is built from 15 residues. Germline-derived CDR1 and CDR2 are LNHNV and YYDKDF (reference sequence). CDR3 nucleotides: TGTGCCACCAGCGGCAGGGGGGTCGGGCAAGAGACCCAGTACTTC. Translated, it gives CATSGRGVGQETQYF.

The table lists this clone with a count of one. The chain is built from TRBV7-9 and TRBJ2-7; the D gene is possibly TRBD1 (5 bases). Germline V gene sequence: CDR1 SEHNR, CDR2 FQNEAQ (reference sequence). The V end was cut by 1 base, the J end by 0 bases, with 13 bases between. The CDR3 spans 16 residues. Here the CDR3 DNA reads TGTGCCAGCAGCTTAGTCTCGGACACCTACTCCTACGAGCAGTACTTC. Protein product: CASSLVSDTYSYEQYF.

The genes are TRBV28 and TRBJ2-7, with 9 bases that match TRBD2. After removal of 3 bases from V and 0 bases from J, the junction contained 3 bases not matched to a gene. Germline assignment: CDR1 MDHEN and CDR2 SYDVKM. The CDR3 extends over 15 amino acids. The CDR3 nucleotides are TGTGCCAGCAGTTTGGCTAGCGGGGCCTCCTACGAGCAGTACTTC. The encoded protein is CASSLASGASYEQYF.

This sequence joins TRBV20-1 and TRBJ1-1; D is undetermined. V shed 6 bases and J shed 11 bases, with 16 bases lying between them. Germline CDR1 DFQATT, CDR2 SNEGSKA (reference sequence). The CDR3 is 11 amino acids. The CDR3 DNA follows: TGCAGTGCAAATCCCTCAGGCGAGGCTTTCTTT. Protein: CSANPSGEAFF.

This sequence joins TRBV5-4 and TRBJ1-6; 11 bases are shared with TRBD1. Germline CDR1 SGHNT, CDR2 YYREEE (reference sequence). The V and J ends lost 5 bases and 0 bases, in that order; junction bases with no gene match: 10. The CDR3 length is 19 residues. CDR3 residues: CASRPRDRGTSSYNSPLHF. In DNA form, the CDR3 reads TGTGCCAGCAGGCCCCGGGACAGGGGGACGAGCTCCTATAATTCACCCCTCCACTTT.

The rearrangement links TRBV7-6 to TRBJ1-4, with 8 bases identical to TRBD1. The CDR3 is 14 amino acids. V lost 5 bases and J lost 7; bases outside the gene matches: 6. CDR1 is SGHVS and CDR2 is FNYEAQ in the germline V gene. The CDR3 DNA reads TGTGCCAGCAGCGCGGGACAGGTCCGTGAAAAACTGTTTTTT. The encoded protein is CASSAGQVREKLFF. The entire variable domain, with the rest obtained from reference TRBV7-6 and TRBJ1-4, is as follows: GAGVSQSPRYKVTKRGQDVALRCDPISGHVSLYWYRQALGQGPEFLTYFNYEAQQDKSGLPNDRFSAERPEGSISTLTIQRTEQRDSAMYRCASSAGQVREKLFFGSGTQLSVL.

This clone was seen only once. The chain uses TRBV4-1 and TRBJ2-1; TRBD2 agrees at 13 bases. V lost 4 bases, J lost 2 bases, and 2 bases stayed unmatched. The CDR3 is made up of 16 amino acids. Germline V gene sequence: CDR1 MGHRA, CDR2 YSYEKL. Here the CDR3 DNA reads TGCGCCAGCAGCCTAGGGACTAGCGGGACCTACAATGAGCAGTTCTTC. Its protein is CASSLGTSGTYNEQFF.

The chain links TRBV7-9 to TRBJ2-4; perhaps TRBD1 as D (5 bases). The length of the CDR3 is 15 residues. V was clipped by 1 base and J by 15 bases, with 22 bases between them. The germline V gene has CDR1 SEHNR and CDR2 FQNEAQ (reference sequence). This CDR3 is CASSLVPGRQEPLYF. CDR3 nucleotides: TGTGCCAGCAGCTTAGTCCCAGGGCGCCAAGAGCCGCTGTACTTC.

The chain couples TRBV5-1 to TRBJ1-1; 8 bases are a match to TRBD1. Germline V lookup: CDR1 SGHRS, CDR2 YFSETQ. The CDR3 length is 15 residues. With 4 bases clipped from V and 1 base from J, the junction kept 6 bases outside the gene matches. The CDR3 DNA reads as TGCGCCAGCAGCGGGGGGACAGGCGCGAACACTGAAGCTTTCTTT. Protein product: CASSGGTGANTEAFF.

The chain carries TRBV5-1 and TRBJ1-2; 8 positions agree with TRBD1. The CDR3 contains 16 residues. CDR1 is SGHRS and CDR2 is YFSETQ in the germline V gene. The V segment lost 0 bases and the J segment 10 bases; nucleotides outside the gene matches: 14. Here the CDR3 DNA reads TGCGCCAGCAGCTTGGCCATTCCGGACAGGGTTTCTGTCTACACCTTC. Protein product: CASSLAIPDRVSVYTF.

V is TRBV7-8 and J is TRBJ2-7; D possibly corresponds to TRBD1 (5 bases). The CDR3 extends over 15 amino acids. The V end was cut by 5 bases, the J end by 0 bases, with 14 bases between. Germline V gene sequence: CDR1 SGHVS, CDR2 FQNEAQ. The CDR3 coding sequence is TGTGCCAGCAGCCCAGGGATTAGGAGCTCCTACGAGCAGTACTTC. This encodes CASSPGIRSSYEQYF.